Listed here are 27 T cell receptor beta chains from one sample, sequenced in a study of T cell responses to AZD1222 COVID-19 vaccine listed by TCRdb under 2021. Libraries were constructed by the immunoSEQ multiplex PCR assay. The table comes from immuneACCESS by way of TCRdb, which keeps in-frame sequences with V and J called. Part of the clones is missing from these tables; in studies checked, under half for an unresolved V gene and the rest for unknown reasons. The sample has some 160,000 clones on record, about 92% of them singletons. Of the sample, 0.7% to 0.9% is held by the ten largest clones. According to the study, the label for this sample's time point signals: baseline before first vaccination. The sample was peripheral blood, taken on day 0 of AZD1222 vaccination. The receptors here all came from an adult in good health.

CDR3 DNA: TGTGCCAGCAGTGAAGGGCCCGGCAATCAGCCCCAGCATTTT. Protein: CASSEGPGNQPQHF. The chain couples TRBV2 to TRBJ1-5; D uncertain. The CDR3 loop spans 14 amino acids. In germline, CDR1 is SNHLY, CDR2 FYNNEI. The V and J ends lost 1 base and 2 bases respectively, with 6 bases between them.

V is TRBV7-9 and J is TRBJ2-5; D not resolved. Germline CDR1 SEHNR, CDR2 FQNEAQ (reference sequence). The V gene lost 3 bases and the J gene lost 4 bases, with 9 bases spanning the gap. The CDR3 is made up of 13 amino acids. CDR3 bases: TGTGCCAGCAGCTTTGGGGTGCTAGAGACCCAGTACTTC. This translates into CASSFGVLETQYF.

The chain recombines TRBV7-2 with TRBJ2-5; D is unresolved. This CDR3 comprises 13 residues. The germline V and J ends were trimmed by 1 base and 3 bases, with 6 bases remaining between them. CDR1 is SGHTA and CDR2 is FQGNSA in the germline V gene. CDR3 nucleotide sequence: TGTGCCAGCAGCTTAGACCCCGAAGAGACCCAGTACTTC. Its protein product is CASSLDPEETQYF.

The chain joins TRBV10-3 to TRBJ1-3; the match to TRBD1 covers 7 bases. The CDR3 is made up of 13 amino acids. CDR1 is ENHRY, CDR2 SYGVKD, per germline. Trimming at V came to 11 bases and at J to 4 bases, leaving 8 bases not matched to a gene. The CDR3 region is CASRDSSGNTIYF. CDR3 nucleotide sequence: TGTGCCTCCCGGGACAGTTCCGGAAACACCATATATTTT.

The genes are TRBV4-1 and TRBJ1-5, with D possibly matching TRBD1 (5 bases). This CDR3 is 14 amino acids long. Germline CDR1 is MGHRA and CDR2 is YSYEKL. V lost 2 bases and J lost 6, with 11 bases in between. The CDR3, as DNA: TGCGCCAGCAGCCAAACCAGGGACGGTCAGCCCCAGCATTTT. Protein product: CASSQTRDGQPQHF.

The rearrangement joins TRBV28 to TRBJ1-4; 8 nucleotides agree with TRBD1. Losses at the gene ends were 9 bases for V and 7 bases for J; bases not matched to a gene: 7. The CDR3 sequence is 13 residues long. Germline V CDR1 and CDR2: MDHEN, SYDVKM. The CDR3 sequence: CASRTGTPEKLFF. The CDR3 nucleotides are TGTGCCAGTCGGACAGGGACGCCTGAAAAACTGTTTTTT.

The rearrangement links TRBV4-1 to TRBJ1-1, with 8 bases fitting TRBD1. CDR1 MGHRA and CDR2 YSYEKL come from the germline V gene. CDR3 length: 14 amino acids. V trimming: 5 bases; J trimming: 1 base; junction bases outside the gene matches: 3. The CDR3 DNA sequence: TGCGCCAGCAGCTTTGGACAGGGGAACACTGAAGCTTTCTTT. Its protein is CASSFGQGNTEAFF.

The rearrangement uses TRBV25-1 and TRBJ1-5; D is unresolved. Looked up from germline, CDR1 is MGHDK and CDR2 is SYGVNS. V lost 4 bases to trimming and J lost 4 bases, with 5 bases between them. This CDR3 is built from 12 residues. CDR3 region: CASSAPNQPQHF. The CDR3 nucleotides read TGTGCCAGCAGTGCCCCGAATCAGCCCCAGCATTTT.

The chain carries TRBV3-1 (or the pseudogene TRBV3-2) and TRBJ1-4; D perhaps matches TRBD1 (6 bases). The CDR3 consists of 16 residues. Per the germline V gene, CDR1 is LGHDT and CDR2 is YNNKEL (reference sequence). Deletions cut 4 bases from V and 5 bases from J, with 17 bases between. The CDR3 nucleotides read TGTGCCAGCAGCCTTTCCCCGGACAGTTCAAATGAAAAACTGTTTTTT. Translation: CASSLSPDSSNEKLFF.

This clone occurred a few times. The chain combines TRBV4-1 with TRBJ1-1; D call uncertain. The CDR3 covers 11 residues. Trimming cost V 0 bases and J 4 bases, with 0 bases left between them. CDR1 is MGHRA and CDR2 is YSYEKL in the germline V gene. This CDR3 is CASSQDTEAFF. CDR3 DNA sequence: TGCGCCAGCAGCCAAGACACTGAAGCTTTCTTT.

The chain uses TRBV5-5 and TRBJ1-6; no clear D gene. Germline V gives CDR1 SGHKS, CDR2 YYEKEE (reference sequence). This CDR3 is built from 15 residues. V dropped 2 bases and J dropped 7 bases, with 13 bases sitting between them. The CDR3 region is CASSFGVSHNSPLHF. CDR3 sequence (DNA): TGTGCCAGCAGCTTTGGGGTATCTCACAATTCACCCCTCCACTTT.

The chain carries TRBV5-1 and TRBJ2-2, with D possibly matching TRBD1 (6 bases). The CDR3 extends over 14 amino acids. V lost 2 bases, J lost 8 bases, and 13 bases lay in between. CDR1 is SGHRS, CDR2 YFSETQ, per germline. The CDR3 DNA follows: TGCGCCAGCAGCTTAGGACAGAAGGAGGGGGAGCTGTTTTTT. Its protein is CASSLGQKEGELFF.

This rearrangement joins TRBV11-3 to TRBJ1-3; D gene ambiguous. The V gene lost 3 bases and the J gene lost 0 bases, with 6 bases spanning the gap. Germline CDR1 is SGHNT and CDR2 is YENEEA. The CDR3 totals 14 residues. The CDR3 sequence: CASSFWGSGNTIYF. The CDR3 coding sequence is TGTGCCAGCAGCTTCTGGGGCTCTGGAAACACCATATATTTT.

This chain links TRBV21-1 with TRBJ1-1; the DNA was not compared with TRBD1, the D call given in the table. TRBV21-1 is a pseudogene locus. The CDR3 is 14 amino acids. The CDR3 DNA is TGTGCCAGCAGCAGGGGACAGGGTCGGACTGAAGCTTTCTTT. It is translated as CASSRGQGRTEAFF.

The chain recombines TRBV19 with TRBJ2-1, with D perhaps matching TRBD2 (5 bases). The CDR3 loop spans 17 amino acids. Trimming left V 5 bases short and J 4 bases short, with 21 bases between. Germline CDR1 reads LNHDA; CDR2 reads SQIVND (reference sequence). CDR3 DNA: TGTGCCAGTAGTGCCTTACTATTCCCTAGCCGGTACAATGAGCAGTTCTTC. Its protein product is CASSALLFPSRYNEQFF.

The chain carries TRBV28 and TRBJ1-5; D uncertain. Germline CDR1 is MDHEN and CDR2 is SYDVKM. V was cut by 5 bases and J by 8 bases, with 10 bases left in between. The CDR3 has 12 residues. The chain's CDR3 is CASSPQREPQHF. The CDR3 bases are TGTGCCAGCAGTCCCCAGAGGGAGCCCCAGCATTTT.

This sequence joins TRBV7-9 and TRBJ1-4; no definite D call. Germline V CDR1 and CDR2: SEHNR, FQNEAQ (reference sequence). Trimming took 0 bases from V and 0 from J, leaving 2 bases between them. The length of the CDR3 is 14 residues. CDR3 DNA sequence: TGTGCCAGCAGCTTAGCCTCAACTAATGAAAAACTGTTTTTT. Encoded protein: CASSLASTNEKLFF.

The chain has TRBV6-5 and TRBJ2-3, with D possibly being TRBD1 or TRBD2 (5 bases each). CDR3 length: 15 residues. Per germline, CDR1 MNHEY and CDR2 SVGAGI. Trimming removed 8 bases from V and 0 bases from J, with 15 bases in between. The CDR3 reads CASPGTGSSTDTQYF. The CDR3 region has the DNA TGTGCCAGCCCCGGGACGGGGAGCAGCACAGATACGCAGTATTTT.

V and J are TRBV7-8 and TRBJ1-3; no clear D. This CDR3 comprises 16 residues. Trimming took off 4 bases at V and 0 bases at J, with 13 bases between the two ends. Germline V gives CDR1 SGHVS, CDR2 FQNEAQ. The CDR3 spells CASSSLMMGSGNTIYF. The CDR3 nucleotides are TGTGCCAGCAGCTCCCTGATGATGGGCTCTGGAAACACCATATATTTT.

This clone appeared a single time. The V and J genes are TRBV10-3 and TRBJ2-3, with 7 positions matching TRBD2. Germline V gene sequence: CDR1 ENHRY, CDR2 SYGVKD. The V and J ends lost 6 bases and 4 bases, in that order; junction bases with no gene match: 7. CDR3 length equals 14 residues. CDR3 bases: TGTGCCATCAGACAATACCGGGGGGCAGATACGCAGTATTTT. Its protein product is CAIRQYRGADTQYF.

The table lists this clone with a few counts. The chain carries TRBV7-2 and TRBJ2-7; the D is unclear. The CDR3 totals 13 residues. V was shortened by 7 bases and J by 5 bases, with 15 bases between the two germline ends. From germline, CDR1 is SGHTA and CDR2 FQGNSA. The CDR3 region is CASTSRAKNEQYF. The CDR3 coding sequence is TGTGCCAGCACGAGCCGGGCCAAAAACGAGCAGTACTTC.

The CDR3 DNA sequence: TGTGCCAGCAGCCTCCCGGGACAGGGAGGGGAGCAGTACTTC. Its protein product is CASSLPGQGGEQYF. The V gene is TRBV5-6, the J gene TRBJ2-7, with 9 bases aligning to TRBD1. The CDR3 is made up of 14 amino acids. The V segment lost 4 bases and the J segment 7 bases; nucleotides outside the gene matches: 9. Germline V gives CDR1 SGHDT, CDR2 YYEEEE.

The chain uses TRBV2 and TRBJ2-7; D call uncertain. Germline loops: CDR1 SNHLY, CDR2 FYNNEI. Trimming left V 5 bases short and J 0 bases short, with 2 bases between. The CDR3 is 11 amino acids. The CDR3: CASSRSYEQYF. The CDR3 nucleotides read TGTGCCAGCAGTCGCTCCTACGAGCAGTACTTC. Filled out from reference TRBV2 and TRBJ2-7, the complete variable domain reads EPEVTQTPSHQVTQMGQEVILRCVPISNHLYFYWYRQILGQKVEFLVSFYNNEISEKSEIFDDQFSVERPDGSNFTLKIRSTKLEDSAMYFCASSRSYEQYFGPGTRLTVT.

The chain links TRBV11-2 to TRBJ1-1, with 8 bases aligning to TRBD1. CDR1 and CDR2 (germline): SGHAT, FQNNGV. With 4 bases clipped from V and 3 bases from J, the junction kept 7 bases outside the gene matches. The CDR3 loop spans 15 amino acids. CDR3 nucleotides: TGTGCCAGCAGCTCAATTACAGGGGGGTACACTGAAGCTTTCTTT. This encodes CASSSITGGYTEAFF.

The CDR3 DNA sequence: TGTGCCAGCTCACTCAGTAATGAAAAACTGTTTTTT. Protein: CASSLSNEKLFF. The chain couples TRBV18 to TRBJ1-4; D is undetermined. V was pared by 4 bases and J by 4 bases, with 4 bases between. The CDR3 sequence is 12 residues long. Looked up from germline, CDR1 is KGHSH and CDR2 is LQKENI. The full variable domain, completed using reference TRBV18 and TRBJ1-4, is NAGVMQNPRHLVRRRGQEARLRCSPMKGHSHVYWYRQLPEEGLKFMVYLQKENIIDESGMPKERFSAEFPKEGPSILRIQQVVRGDSAAYFCASSLSNEKLFFGSGTQLSVL.

This chain joins TRBV29-1 and TRBJ2-2, with 7 bases identical to TRBD1. This CDR3 comprises 15 residues. In germline, CDR1 is SQVTM, CDR2 ANQGSEA. J gave up 3 bases and V 7 bases, and 11 bases lay outside the gene matches. CDR3 protein: CSAARQGLDTGELFF. In DNA form, the CDR3 reads TGCAGCGCCGCTCGACAGGGCCTCGACACCGGGGAGCTGTTTTTT.

About this clone itself: The junction and the germline gene differ at one end; a read error may be behind it. The rearrangement links TRBV28 to TRBJ1-2, with TRBD1 as a possible D gene (5 bases). CDR3 length: 14 amino acids. Germline V lookup: CDR1 MDHEN, CDR2 SYDVKM. The CDR3 sequence: CASSLSTGPYGYTF. The CDR3 nucleotides are TGTGCCAGCAGTTTATCCACGGGACCCTATGGTTACACCTTC.